Each of the 31 T cell receptor beta chains below was sequenced from the same sample in a study of blood T cell repertoires in COVID-19 (TCRdb year 2020). The protocol used for the library was the immunoSEQ multiplex PCR assay. TCRdb took over this immuneACCESS table, retaining in-frame rearrangements with V and J assigned. Such tables are incomplete; in checked studies, under half of the missing clones stem from an unresolved V gene, and the remainder is unexplained. Within this sample are around 240,000 clones, with 84% of them counted one time only. About 1.4% of the sample comes from the top ten. Sequencing was done on a sample of peripheral blood. The receptors were gathered from a woman in her thirties or forties who had recovered from COVID-19.

This rearrangement joins TRBV28 to TRBJ1-4; D gene ambiguous. V was clipped by 2 bases and J by 5 bases, with 6 bases between them. CDR1 is MDHEN, CDR2 SYDVKM, per germline. This CDR3 is built from 13 residues. CDR3 DNA: TGTGCCAGCAGTTTACCGGGAAATGAAAAACTGTTTTTT. Translating gives CASSLPGNEKLFF.

The chain links TRBV9 to TRBJ2-4; TRBD2 is a possible D gene (5 bases). Germline CDR1 and CDR2: SGDLS and YYNGEE. The CDR3 extends over 15 amino acids. Trimming took off 2 bases at V and 7 bases at J, with 16 bases between the two ends. The CDR3 DNA sequence: TGTGCCAGCAGCGTTGGGAGCGGCACCCTCAACATTCAGTACTTC. It codes for CASSVGSGTLNIQYF.

This chain links TRBV19 with TRBJ1-1; D might be TRBD1 (5 bases). Per the germline V gene, CDR1 is LNHDA and CDR2 is SQIVND (reference sequence). The CDR3 covers 12 residues. Trimming pared 7 bases from V and 1 base from J, leaving 7 bases between. The CDR3 DNA reads TGTGCCAGTACCCAGGGGAACACTGAAGCTTTCTTT. Protein: CASTQGNTEAFF.

This chain connects TRBV11-3 to TRBJ1-6; D ambiguous. V was clipped by 7 bases and J by 8 bases, with 9 bases between them. Germline V gives CDR1 SGHNT, CDR2 YENEEA. The CDR3 loop spans 12 amino acids. In DNA form, the CDR3 reads TGTGCCAGCAATCTTTTCGATTCACCCCTCCACTTT. As protein: CASNLFDSPLHF.

The V and J genes are TRBV18 and TRBJ2-7, with 7 bases that match TRBD1. The CDR3 totals 15 residues. The germline V gene has CDR1 KGHSH and CDR2 LQKENI. J gave up 3 bases and V 5 bases, and 10 bases lay outside the gene matches. As DNA, the CDR3 is TGTGCCAGCTCAGAGTCCGGGGACAGCAGCTACGAGCAGTACTTC. Translated: CASSESGDSSYEQYF.

The J gene is TRBJ2-5, the V gene TRBV5-8, with D possibly matching TRBD2 (6 bases). CDR3 length: 12 residues. Per germline, CDR1 SGHTS and CDR2 YDEGEE. Trimming took 6 bases from V and 5 from J, leaving 11 bases between them. The CDR3 is CASKGTVETQYF. The CDR3 coding sequence is TGTGCCAGCAAGGGGACTGTGGAGACCCAGTACTTC.

The chain employs TRBV9 and TRBJ2-7; no reliable D call. CDR3 length: 12 residues. V was pared by 3 bases and J by 0 bases, with 4 bases between. CDR1 and CDR2 from the germline V gene are SGDLS and YYNGEE. The DNA of the CDR3 is TGTGCCAGCAGCGGAGACTCCTACGAGCAGTACTTC. Translated, it gives CASSGDSYEQYF.

This clone was recorded a few times. The V gene is TRBV7-2, the J gene TRBJ1-3; 8 bases are shared with TRBD1. The CDR3 spans 15 residues. The germline V gene encodes CDR1 SGHTA and CDR2 FQGNSA. After removal of 5 bases from V and 4 bases from J, the junction contained 7 bases not matched to a gene. CDR3 in DNA: TGTGCCAGCAGCGCCCGACAGGGGTCAGGAAACACCATATATTTT. The encoded protein is CASSARQGSGNTIYF.

The CDR3 region has the DNA TGTGCCAGCAGCTTATCGGGACTAGCGGAGGAGACCCAGTACTTC. The encoded protein is CASSLSGLAEETQYF. The chain links TRBV7-2 to TRBJ2-5; 11 bases align to TRBD2. V gave up 2 bases and J gave up 5 bases; unmatched junction bases: 4. Germline assignment: CDR1 SGHTA and CDR2 FQGNSA. The length of the CDR3 is 15 residues.

The rearrangement joins TRBV5-1 to TRBJ2-5; D not resolved. The ends were cut back, 0 bases at V and 4 bases at J, with 10 bases in the middle. This CDR3 has 14 residues. Germline CDR1 reads SGHRS; CDR2 reads YFSETQ. CDR3 residues: CASSLALAPETQYF. Here the CDR3 DNA reads TGCGCCAGCAGCTTGGCCCTGGCACCAGAGACCCAGTACTTC.

The chain recombines TRBV5-1 with TRBJ1-6; possible D gene TRBD1, 6 bases. The CDR3 consists of 15 residues. Germline-derived CDR1 and CDR2 are SGHRS and YFSETQ. The V and J ends lost 0 bases and 12 bases respectively, with 16 bases between them. The DNA of the CDR3 is TGCGCCAGCAGCTTGGCCCAGGGGCCCACCCTACCCCTCCACTTT. This codes for CASSLAQGPTLPLHF.

The chain carries TRBV4-3 and TRBJ1-3; tentative D call: TRBD1 (5 bases). The V gene lost 0 bases and the J gene lost 14 bases, with 17 bases spanning the gap. The germline V gene has CDR1 LGHNA and CDR2 YSLEER. The length of the CDR3 is 14 residues. The CDR3 protein is CASSQDLAGRSVYF. As DNA, the CDR3 is TGCGCCAGCAGCCAAGATTTGGCGGGACGGAGTGTATATTTT.

The chain couples TRBV19 to TRBJ2-2; a weak D match, TRBD2 (6 bases). V was cut by 7 bases and J by 4 bases, with 13 bases left in between. The germline gives CDR1 LNHDA, CDR2 SQIVND (reference sequence). The CDR3 loop spans 14 amino acids. The CDR3 DNA follows: TGTGCCAGTAACCGGGGGATCGGCACCGGGGAGCTGTTTTTT. Translated, it gives CASNRGIGTGELFF.

V is TRBV28 and J is TRBJ1-4; D ambiguous. The ends were cut back, 5 bases at V and 1 base at J, with 11 bases in the middle. Germline loops: CDR1 MDHEN, CDR2 SYDVKM. The CDR3 loop spans 15 amino acids. The CDR3 loop reads CASSGRGITNEKLFF. The CDR3 region has the DNA TGTGCCAGCAGTGGCCGGGGAATAACTAATGAAAAACTGTTTTTT.

This sequence joins TRBV7-2 and TRBJ2-5; D possibly corresponds to TRBD2 (6 bases). The V end lost 4 bases, the J end lost 5 bases, and 17 bases lay between the germline ends. Germline CDR1 SGHTA, CDR2 FQGNSA. The CDR3 contains 15 residues. CDR3 in DNA: TGTGCCAGCAGCTCATTAGGGGACTCTTGGGAGACCCAGTACTTC. As protein: CASSSLGDSWETQYF.

J is TRBJ2-2 and V is TRBV9, with D unresolved. The CDR3 covers 11 residues. Germline V gene sequence: CDR1 SGDLS, CDR2 YYNGEE. Trimming took off 2 bases at V and 8 bases at J, with 4 bases between the two ends. In DNA, the CDR3 is TGTGCCAGCAGCGTTCAAGGGGAGCTGTTTTTT. This encodes CASSVQGELFF.

V and J are TRBV28 and TRBJ1-2; D not resolved. V lost 3 bases, J lost 8 bases, and 10 bases lay in between. The germline V gene has CDR1 MDHEN and CDR2 SYDVKM. CDR3 length: 12 amino acids. The CDR3 region is CASSFNPGGYTF. The DNA of the CDR3 is TGTGCCAGCAGTTTTAACCCCGGGGGCTACACCTTC.

V gene TRBV5-1 combines with J gene TRBJ1-6; D call uncertain. The CDR3 has 16 residues. The germline CDR1 and CDR2 sequences are SGHRS and YFSETQ. V shed 5 bases and J shed 0 bases, with 12 bases lying between them. The CDR3 nucleotides are TGCGCCAGCAGTCCGGACGGGAGCTCCTATAATTCACCCCTCCACTTT. This sequence encodes CASSPDGSSYNSPLHF.

V usage is TRBV6-5 and J usage is TRBJ2-1, with a tentative D call TRBD1 (5 bases). Trimming took off 0 bases at V and 9 bases at J, with 15 bases between the two ends. CDR1 is MNHEY, CDR2 SVGAGI, per germline. The CDR3 totals 15 residues. DNA for the CDR3: TGTGCCAGCAGTTACTCTCGTAGGGGTGACAGTGAGCAGTTCTTC. It translates to CASSYSRRGDSEQFF.

The V call is TRBV7-2, the J call TRBJ1-2, with TRBD1 as a possible D gene (5 bases). V gave up 0 bases and J gave up 2 bases, with 10 bases separating them. Germline loops: CDR1 SGHTA, CDR2 FQGNSA. The CDR3 contains 15 residues. CDR3 nucleotide sequence: TGTGCCAGCAGCTTAGCAGGGGCCCGCAACTATGGCTACACCTTC. Its translation is CASSLAGARNYGYTF.

This chain uses TRBV18 with TRBJ2-3, with D perhaps TRBD2 (6 bases). V was shortened by 0 bases and J by 3 bases, with 7 bases between the two germline ends. The CDR3 runs 14 residues. Germline lookup yields CDR1 KGHSH and CDR2 LQKENI. CDR3 sequence: CASSPPSGTDTQYF. The CDR3 DNA follows: TGTGCCAGCTCACCACCTAGCGGAACAGATACGCAGTATTTT.

The chain carries TRBV9 and TRBJ2-1, with D unclear. V lost 3 bases to trimming and J lost 9 bases, with 7 bases between them. Germline assignment: CDR1 SGDLS and CDR2 YYNGEE. The CDR3 is 11 residues long. The CDR3 sequence is CASSGPGEQFF. The CDR3 DNA reads TGTGCCAGCAGCGGCCCCGGTGAGCAGTTCTTC.

This chain links TRBV6-5 with TRBJ1-2, with a tentative D call TRBD1 (6 bases). V dropped 5 bases and J dropped 3 bases, with 13 bases sitting between them. The germline gives CDR1 MNHEY, CDR2 SVGAGI. The CDR3 has 14 amino acids. CDR3 nucleotides: TGTGCCAGCAGTAGAACGGGACACGACTATGGCTACACCTTC. Amino acids: CASSRTGHDYGYTF.

The chain links TRBV18 to TRBJ2-2, with 8 bases aligning to TRBD1. V lost 1 base and J lost 9; bases outside the gene matches: 16. The CDR3 length is 18 residues. Looked up from germline, CDR1 is KGHSH and CDR2 is LQKENI. The CDR3: CASSPLGGQVAAPRELFF. The CDR3 nucleotides are TGTGCCAGCTCACCACTGGGGGGACAGGTCGCCGCACCACGGGAGCTGTTTTTT. Supplemented by reference TRBV18 and TRBJ2-2, the full variable domain reads NAGVMQNPRHLVRRRGQEARLRCSPMKGHSHVYWYRQLPEEGLKFMVYLQKENIIDESGMPKERFSAEFPKEGPSILRIQQVVRGDSAAYFCASSPLGGQVAAPRELFFGEGSRLTVL.

This clone was picked up many times. The chain has TRBV6-5 and TRBJ2-7; a possible D gene is TRBD2 (6 bases). The CDR3 runs to 15 residues. Per the germline V gene, CDR1 is MNHEY and CDR2 is SVGAGI. The V end was cut by 6 bases, the J end by 4 bases, with 19 bases between. CDR3: CASRIERVLLYEQYF. CDR3 DNA: TGTGCCAGCAGGATCGAGCGGGTTCTCTTGTACGAGCAGTACTTC.

The chain employs TRBV3-1 (or the pseudogene TRBV3-2) and TRBJ2-5; TRBD1 might be the D (5 bases). CDR1 is LGHDT, CDR2 YNNKEL, per germline (reference sequence). The V gene lost 3 bases and the J gene lost 7 bases, with 15 bases spanning the gap. This CDR3 is built from 14 residues. The DNA of the CDR3 is TGTGCCAGCAGCCAGAGCAGGGCATCCGGGACCCAGTACTTC. Translation: CASSQSRASGTQYF.

This clone appeared a few times. CDR3 region: CASSFREYSNQPQHF. Written as DNA, the CDR3 is TGTGCCAGCAGTTTTCGAGAGTATAGCAATCAGCCCCAGCATTTT. This rearrangement joins TRBV28 to TRBJ1-5; D is unclear. V was trimmed by 3 bases and J by 0 bases, leaving 9 bases between them. Looked up from germline, CDR1 is MDHEN and CDR2 is SYDVKM. There are 15 residues in the CDR3.

V usage is TRBV6-1 and J usage is TRBJ1-2; D remains ambiguous. Trimming removed 3 bases at V and 3 bases at J, with 23 bases between. CDR1 and CDR2 (germline): MNHNS, SASEGT. The CDR3 is 18 amino acids. CDR3 sequence (DNA): TGTGCCAGCAGTGAGCACAGCCCAAGGATCGACCCATACTATGGCTACACCTTC. Amino acid sequence: CASSEHSPRIDPYYGYTF.

V gene TRBV6-5 combines with J gene TRBJ2-7, with TRBD1 matching over 10 bases. CDR3 length: 14 residues. Germline V lookup: CDR1 MNHEY, CDR2 SVGAGI. V was pared by 2 bases and J by 6 bases, with 4 bases of the junction left unmatched. The CDR3 nucleotides read TGTGCCAGCAGTTACGGGACAGGGGTTCCCGAGCAGTACTTC. Encoded protein: CASSYGTGVPEQYF.

The J gene is TRBJ2-4, the V gene TRBV11-2, with TRBD1 matching 11 bases. CDR1 and CDR2 from the germline V gene are SGHAT and FQNNGV. The CDR3 loop spans 19 amino acids. Trimming at V came to 5 bases and at J to 6 bases, leaving 18 bases not matched to a gene. The CDR3 is CASSPRTGGLSGGLNIQYF. The CDR3 bases are TGTGCCAGCAGCCCTCGGACAGGGGGCCTAAGCGGGGGGTTAAACATTCAGTACTTC.

The V call is TRBV15, the J call TRBJ2-5; no clear D gene. The germline V gene encodes CDR1 LNHNV and CDR2 YYDKDF (reference sequence). This CDR3 spans 13 amino acids. The V gene lost 2 bases and the J gene lost 3 bases, with 7 bases spanning the gap. CDR3 residues: CATSRSLEETQYF. The CDR3 region has the DNA TGTGCCACCAGCAGAAGCCTAGAAGAGACCCAGTACTTC.